Below, one T cell receptor (beta chain) is given with its context. This entry is derived from a study of blood T cell repertoires in COVID-19. The wider study: Sources were T cells, B-cell-depleted T cells, or PBMCs; the material itself was cDNA or gDNA.

Sequencing used immunoSEQ multiplex PCR; TCRdb keeps in-frame clones, though not all of them. Among about 270,000 clones, approximately 92% were seen once, and the ten largest hold 2.4%. Germline-derived CDR1 and CDR2 are LGHNA and YNFKEQ. The V and J ends lost 2 bases and 0 bases respectively, with 18 bases between them. The CDR3 contains 18 residues. In assigning cohorts, the study relied on participant-reported clinical history. What the recovered Cohort 3 donors had was two negative PCRs, clearance, or symptom resolution. This clonotype was obtained from a woman aged 18-29 years who had recovered from COVID-19. The source material was PBMCs or T cells enriched from blood (not recorded which). The rearrangement links TRBV4-2 to TRBJ2-3, with D tentatively TRBD1 (5 bases). This chain's CDR3 is CASSQPFTDSTSTDTQYF. CDR3 in DNA: TGTGCCAGCAGCCAACCCTTTACAGACAGTACTAGCACAGATACGCAGTATTTT.